This T cell receptor beta chain emerged from a study of shared clonotypes between healthy human individuals. Concerning this clone itself: The antigen remains unidentified. A read error may explain this, as a much larger clone is one base away. Other DNA sequences within the sample encode an identical CDR3.

Findings of the study overall: Non-shared clonotypes were found to have lower generation probabilities than the clonotypes that were shared by all four of the sorted-subset donors. Clonotype sharing among donors was expected to depend on sequencing depth.

It was into CD45RA+ naive and CD45RA-negative memory subsets that the CD4+ cells were split. Clones were sequenced by immunoSEQ multiplex PCR, and TCRdb holds only the in-frame ones, with some missing. Among around 1,000,000 clones, around 77% were seen once, and the ten largest hold roughly 0.82%. Germline CDR1 is SGHRS and CDR2 is YFSETQ. Trimming pared 0 bases from V and 3 bases from J, leaving 4 bases between. CDR3 length: 13 amino acids. The chain links TRBV5-1 to TRBJ2-4; D is undetermined. The sequencing input was memory CD4+ T cells from PBMCs. The subset was: CD45RA-negative fraction. The receptor's source is a man between 18 and 29 years old in good health. Some clones in this sample may be carry-over from other donors' samples. Here the CDR3 reads CASSLDGKNIQYF. CDR3 nucleotide sequence: TGCGCCAGCAGCTTGGACGGCAAAAACATTCAGTACTTC.